A selection of T cell receptor beta chains follows, all from one sample in a study of PD-1 blockade in classical Hodgkin lymphoma. The repertoire was sequenced with immunoSEQ multiplex PCR; TCRdb's copy has only in-frame clones and lacks some. The sample records around 7,600 clones, 86% being singletons. Sequencing used CD8+ T cells from blood, obtained at baseline. These receptor sequences come from a human donor with classical Hodgkin lymphoma. The CDR3 runs from the conserved cysteine through the conserved F or W. The D gene is left open where the match is weak. Clone size is given for some rows only: seen once, a few or many times, or a class if the clone is expanded.

>TRBV13|-|TRBJ2-3|-
CASSPTPDEDTQYF
TGTGCCAGCAGCCCAACGCCAGACGAGGATACGCAGTATTTT
>TRBV2|-|TRBJ1-5|-
CASSESEQGGQPQHF
TGTGCCAGCAGTGAATCTGAACAGGGTGGCCAGCCCCAGCATTTT
>TRBV7-9|-|TRBJ1-6|-
CASSPDQISYNSPLHF
TGTGCCAGCAGCCCGGACCAGATCTCCTATAATTCACCCCTCCACTTT
>TRBV7-9|-|TRBJ2-7|-
CASSLSGEQYF
TGTGCCAGCAGCTTATCGGGCGAGCAGTACTTC
>TRBV11-2|-|TRBJ1-5|TRBD1
CASSETGYSNQPQHF
TGTGCCAGCAGCGAGACAGGGTATTCCAATCAGCCCCAGCATTTT
>TRBV7-8|few|TRBJ2-1|-
CASTPAGLGGNEQFF
TGTGCCAGCACCCCAGCCGGACTCGGGGGCAATGAGCAGTTCTTC
>TRBV7-9|-|TRBJ2-2|-
CASSLGPDSLGTGELFF
TGTGCCAGCAGCTTAGGACCGGACAGTCTCGGTACCGGGGAGCTGTTTTTT
>TRBV11-2|-|TRBJ1-2|-
CASSHGQTIYGYTF
TGTGCCAGCAGCCATGGACAGACAATCTATGGCTACACCTTC
>TRBV19|-|TRBJ2-1|TRBD2
CASSIWAGTSGTLSYNEQFF
TGTGCCAGTAGTATTTGGGCGGGGACTAGCGGGACTCTCTCCTACAATGAGCAGTTCTTC
>TRBV9|-|TRBJ2-5|-
CASSPGTHREKYF
TGTGCCAGCAGCCCCGGGACCCACCGCGAGAAGTACTTC
>TRBV7-8|-|TRBJ1-6|-
CASSPTADYNSPLHF
TGTGCCAGCAGCCCAACAGCCGACTATAATTCACCCCTCCACTTT
>TRBV7-8|-|TRBJ2-7|TRBD2
CASSPKTSGRSMSYEQYF
TGTGCCAGCAGCCCCAAGACTAGCGGGAGGTCTATGTCCTACGAGCAGTACTTC
>TRBV6-1|-|TRBJ2-2|TRBD1
CASSEDRGLMTGELFF
TGTGCCAGCAGTGAAGACAGGGGGCTTATGACCGGGGAGCTGTTTTTT
>TRBV7-6|-|TRBJ2-2|TRBD2
CASSDWREGTGELFF
TGTGCCAGCAGCGACTGGCGGGAGGGCACCGGGGAGCTGTTTTTT
>TRBV27|-|TRBJ2-7|TRBD1
CASSSGQSYEQYF
TGTGCCAGCAGTTCGGGACAGAGCTACGAGCAGTACTTC
>TRBV6-6|-|TRBJ1-5|TRBD1
CASSYGDRGNQPQHF
TGTGCCAGCAGTTACGGGGACAGGGGAAATCAGCCCCAGCATTTT
>TRBV18|few|TRBJ1-1|-
CASSPQGEVNTEAFF
TGTGCCAGCTCACCACAGGGGGAAGTGAACACTGAAGCTTTCTTT
>TRBV4-1|-|TRBJ2-5|TRBD1
CASSQGGGQWAGGQYF
TGCGCCAGCAGCCAAGGAGGGGGACAGTGGGCTGGTGGCCAGTACTTC
>TRBV9|-|TRBJ2-1|TRBD2
CASSVGGLAGNEQFF
TGTGCCAGCAGCGTAGGAGGGCTAGCGGGGAATGAGCAGTTCTTC
>TRBV10-3|few|TRBJ1-4|-
CAISDRAAGATNEKLFF
TGTGCCATCAGTGACCGGGCTGCAGGGGCAACTAATGAAAAACTGTTTTTT
>TRBV5-1|-|TRBJ2-3|-
CASSWISSESSTDTQYF
TGCGCCAGCAGCTGGATTAGTAGCGAAAGTAGCACAGATACGCAGTATTTT
>TRBV5-1|-|TRBJ2-7|-
CASRVVGSYEQYF
TGCGCCAGCCGGGTTGTCGGCTCCTACGAGCAGTACTTC
>TRBV9|-|TRBJ2-2|-
CASNGGNTGELFF
TGTGCCAGCAACGGGGGGAACACCGGGGAGCTGTTTTTT
>TRBV19|few|TRBJ1-5|-
CASRPSDSSNQPQHF
TGTGCCAGTAGACCATCGGACAGTAGCAATCAGCCCCAGCATTTT
>TRBV9|-|TRBJ2-2|TRBD1
CASSGDRGFRELFF
TGTGCCAGCAGCGGCGACAGGGGCTTCAGGGAGCTGTTTTTT
>TRBV6-1|-|TRBJ2-2|-
CASSERNRPTGELFF
TGTGCCAGCAGTGAAAGGAACAGGCCAACCGGGGAGCTGTTTTTT
>TRBV7-9|-|TRBJ2-3|TRBD1
CASSYPPTGGADTQYF
TGTGCCAGCAGCTACCCACCGACAGGGGGAGCAGATACGCAGTATTTT
>TRBV28|-|TRBJ2-2|-
CASTPRSGELFF
TGTGCCAGCACCCCTAGGTCCGGGGAGCTGTTTTTT
>TRBV11-2|-|TRBJ1-4|-
CASSLEAGWDEKLFF
TGTGCCAGCAGCTTAGAGGCAGGGTGGGATGAAAAACTGTTTTTT
>TRBV6-5|-|TRBJ2-7|-
CASSSRFTYEQYF
TGTGCCAGCAGTTCCAGATTTACCTACGAGCAGTACTTC
>TRBV13|-|TRBJ2-3|TRBD1
CASSLGLYRGADTQYF
TGTGCCAGCAGCTTGGGTCTTTACAGGGGAGCAGATACGCAGTATTTT
>TRBV5-1|-|TRBJ2-7|-
CASSPSSTYEQYF
TGCGCCAGCAGCCCCAGCTCTACCTACGAGCAGTACTTC
>TRBV6-1|-|TRBJ2-7|-
CASSGHAALTAPYEQYF
TGTGCCAGCAGTGGCCACGCCGCGCTGACTGCCCCCTACGAGCAGTACTTC
>TRBV19|medium-sized|TRBJ1-1|-
CASTRGPGSTEAFF
TGTGCCAGTACCCGCGGTCCGGGGAGCACTGAAGCTTTCTTT
>TRBV11-2|-|TRBJ2-7|-
CAGSFRRAAEQYF
TGTGCCGGCAGCTTTAGACGGGCGGCCGAGCAGTACTTC
>TRBV7-8|-|TRBJ2-7|-
CASSLVWYDPSYEQYF
TGTGCCAGCAGCTTAGTATGGTACGACCCGTCCTACGAGCAGTACTTC
>TRBV10-1|few|TRBJ2-2|TRBD2
CASSTSGKGTGELFF
TGCGCCAGCAGTACTAGCGGGAAGGGCACCGGGGAGCTGTTTTTT
>TRBV2|-|TRBJ2-2|TRBD1
CASSEAGTANTGELFF
TGTGCCAGCAGTGAGGCCGGGACAGCTAACACCGGGGAGCTGTTTTTT
>TRBV28|-|TRBJ2-3|TRBD2
CASSLNSGTDTQYF
TGTGCCAGCAGTTTAAATAGCGGGACAGATACGCAGTATTTT
>TRBV27|-|TRBJ2-2|TRBD2
CASSFYRTSAGELFF
TGTGCCAGCAGTTTTTATCGGACTAGCGCCGGGGAGCTGTTTTTT
>TRBV28|-|TRBJ2-3|TRBD1
CASSRDRELADTQYF
TGTGCCAGCAGTCGAGACAGGGAACTTGCCGATACGCAGTATTTT
>TRBV10-1|-|TRBJ2-7|-
CASRGSGYEQYF
TGCGCCAGCAGGGGGTCCGGCTACGAGCAGTACTTC
>TRBV30|-|TRBJ2-2|-
CAWSVTNTGELFF
TGTGCCTGGAGTGTAACGAACACCGGGGAGCTGTTTTTT
>TRBV27|-|TRBJ2-7|-
CASSLGPGYEQYF
TGTGCCAGCAGTTTAGGTCCCGGGTACGAGCAGTACTTC
>TRBV28|-|TRBJ1-4|-
CASSLSGEATNEKLFF
TGTGCCAGCAGTTTATCAGGGGAAGCAACTAATGAAAAACTGTTTTTT
>TRBV20-1|-|TRBJ2-1|-
CSALRDEQFF
TGCAGTGCTTTACGAGACGAGCAGTTCTTC
>TRBV5-1|few|TRBJ1-3|-
CASSLGSGTGNTIYF
TGTGCCAGCAGCTTGGGGTCTGGGACTGGAAACACCATATATTTT
>TRBV28|-|TRBJ1-4|-
CASSGGGNEKLFF
TGTGCCAGCAGTGGGGGCGGGAATGAAAAACTGTTTTTT
>TRBV7-2|-|TRBJ2-7|TRBD2
CASSQLAGGAYEQYF
TGTGCCAGCAGCCAACTAGCGGGGGGGGCCTACGAGCAGTACTTC
>TRBV19|-|TRBJ1-2|-
CASSISGLLNGYTF
TGTGCCAGTAGTATTTCCGGGCTTCTAAATGGCTACACCTTC
>TRBV29-1|-|TRBJ2-3|-
CSVDPTAGSTDTQYF
TGCAGCGTTGATCCTACCGCGGGGTCCACAGATACGCAGTATTTT
>TRBV5-1|-|TRBJ2-7|-
CASSSVYEQYF
TGCGCCAGCAGCTCCGTGTACGAGCAGTACTTC
>TRBV7-9|-|TRBJ1-4|TRBD1
CASSDRQGTNEKLFF
TGTGCCAGCAGCGACCGACAGGGTACTAATGAAAAACTGTTTTTT